Listed below are T cell receptor beta chains from one sample, sequenced in a study of radiation and T cells in renal cell carcinoma. Here immunoSEQ multiplex PCR was the method, and the copy in TCRdb shows in-frame clones only, minus some. Here the sample spans tens of thousands of clones, around three quarters being singletons. The sequences come from blood, collected from a patient whose treatment included radiotherapy and nephrectomy. These receptors were obtained from a woman aged 70 to 79 with renal cell carcinoma. CDR3s include the opening cysteine and the closing phenylalanine or tryptophan. Fields, in order: J gene, V gene, CDR3 protein.

>TRBJ1-1|TRBV7-9
CASSISTVNTEAFF
>TRBJ2-3|TRBV9
CASSVQPTDTQYF
>TRBJ1-6|TRBV5-4
CASRGGGGGPLHF
>TRBJ1-4|TRBV5-1
CASSSGQPNEKLFF
>TRBJ2-2|TRBV7-6
CASSIGTSGGAGELFF
>TRBJ1-6|TRBV30
CAWSPGTENSPLHF
>TRBJ1-2|TRBV9
CASSDSGGLYGYTF
>TRBJ2-5|TRBV6-1
CAGSRGGLETQYF
>TRBJ1-1|TRBV5-1
CASSSNGWGTEAFF
>TRBJ1-2|TRBV6-1
CASKRDTFYTF
>TRBJ1-2|TRBV7-2
CASSLATTFNYGYTF
>TRBJ2-5|TRBV11-2
CASSSPGGGETQYF
>TRBJ1-1|TRBV7-9
CASSSPNLGRAEAFF
>TRBJ2-7|TRBV10-1
CASSVSGDTEERSSYEQYF
>TRBJ2-7|TRBV7-8
CASSTAPWVRNDYEQYF
>TRBJ2-7|TRBV5-6
CASSLDSREYF
>TRBJ1-6|TRBV6-1
CASSVDIQPLHF
>TRBJ2-7|TRBV11-2
CASSPRVGSGSMYEQYF
>TRBJ2-2|TRBV19
CASRWDTPGGELFF
>TRBJ2-6|TRBV5-8
CASSTGTNSGANVLTF
>TRBJ2-1|TRBV2
CASSASLYEQFF
>TRBJ2-2|TRBV11-3
CASSLEAGSTTGELFF
>TRBJ1-1|TRBV9
CASSVSDRQNTEAFF
>TRBJ2-3|TRBV12-5
CASGKTDTQYF
>TRBJ2-3|TRBV27
CASSLWGGGPDTQYF
>TRBJ2-7|TRBV6-5
CASRDGLAYEQYF
>TRBJ2-1|TRBV9
CASRRGGASNEQFF
>TRBJ1-2|TRBV25-1
CASSTRGGIGYTF
>TRBJ1-5|TRBV7-6
CASSPLPGQGTGQPQHF
>TRBJ1-2|TRBV2
CASSFGQGNYGYTF
>TRBJ2-3|TRBV11-2
CASSLEQADTQYF
>TRBJ1-2|TRBV10-1
CASSESKSTGYTF
>TRBJ1-4|TRBV7-2
CASSHYSSGGNTKLFF
>TRBJ2-3|TRBV29-1
CSAHPYGGAADTQYF
>TRBJ2-1|TRBV6-5
CASRRTSGEFNEQFF
>TRBJ2-2|TRBV7-3
CASSLFGTANTGELFF
>TRBJ1-1|TRBV6-5
CASSSRTGSTEAFF
>TRBJ2-1|TRBV18
CASSPPSGPYNEQFF
>TRBJ2-3|TRBV7-8
CASSLDRGNTDTQYF
>TRBJ2-2|TRBV11-3
CASSQGGDTGELFF
>TRBJ1-3|TRBV6-1
CASSVLTGGTSGNTIYF
>TRBJ2-7|TRBV4-2
CASSQDGGPSYEQYF
>TRBJ2-5|TRBV30
CAWSVQKGRGGSGAQYF
>TRBJ1-1|TRBV7-2
CASSYPSTGAGEAFF
>TRBJ2-5|TRBV15
CATSREAFSEQETQYF
>TRBJ1-1|TRBV9
CASSLADGEAFF
>TRBJ2-5|TRBV7-3
CASSSLVLAGGPRAQYF
>TRBJ2-3|TRBV19
CASSWRGSGGRADTQYF
>TRBJ2-2|TRBV6-4
CASSEVGTGELFF
>TRBJ2-5|TRBV7-8
CASSSGGRWETQYF
>TRBJ2-3|TRBV5-1
CASSLFGGDMDTQYF
>TRBJ2-1|TRBV5-6
CASSSGTGAYNEQFF
>TRBJ2-2|TRBV9
CASSAGTGTGELFF
>TRBJ2-7|TRBV7-9
CASSLGGRVYEQYF
>TRBJ1-1|TRBV9
CASSAPLLWTRMRDTEAFF